Below are 13 T cell receptor beta chains sequenced from a single sample in a study of stem cell transplantation in POMP-related autoinflammatory disease. This table comes from immunoSEQ multiplex PCR, and its TCRdb copy is limited to in-frame clones, with some not included. The sample holds some 68,000 clones, more than 75% seen once. The source material was CD4+ T cells from PBMCs, sampled after stem cell transplantation. The source of these receptors is a human patient with POMP-related autoinflammation and immune dysregulation (PRAID). The T cells may partly be graft donor cells.

This sequence joins TRBV4-1 and TRBJ2-3; TRBD2 might be the D (6 bases). V was clipped by 4 bases and J by 5 bases, with 10 bases between them. Germline CDR1 and CDR2: MGHRA and YSYEKL. The CDR3 has 13 amino acids. The CDR3 loop is CASSPTREDTQYF. The CDR3 coding sequence is TGCGCCAGCAGCCCTACGCGGGAAGATACGCAGTATTTT.

The V and J genes are TRBV2 and TRBJ2-3; D possibly uses TRBD1 or TRBD2 (5 bases each). CDR3 size: 14 residues. Looked up from germline, CDR1 is SNHLY and CDR2 is FYNNEI. The CDR3 nucleotides read TGTGCGACCATGGGGCGGGCTTGGACAGATACGCAGTATTTT. Protein: CATMGRAWTDTQYF.

J is TRBJ2-4 and V is TRBV2; TRBD2 matches at 8 bases. The ends lost 6 bases at V and 4 bases at J; junction bases unmatched: 14. CDR1 and CDR2 (germline): SNHLY, FYNNEI. This CDR3 spans 17 amino acids. The CDR3, as DNA: TGTGCCAGCAGAGCCTTGGGACTAGGGCCTCCTAAAAACATTCAGTACTTC. Amino acids: CASRALGLGPPKNIQYF.

The rearrangement joins TRBV19 to TRBJ2-1; possibly TRBD1 or TRBD2 for D (5 bases each). Germline CDR1 reads LNHDA; CDR2 reads SQIVND (reference sequence). Trimming left V 2 bases short and J 6 bases short, with 8 bases between. The CDR3 sequence is 13 residues long. The CDR3 region is CASSIRGTNEQFF. CDR3 DNA sequence: TGTGCCAGTAGTATACGGGGCACCAATGAGCAGTTCTTC.

V is TRBV12-5 and J is TRBJ2-2; 7 bases are shared with TRBD1. Germline V gene sequence: CDR1 LGHNT, CDR2 FRNRAP. J was trimmed by 1 base and V by 7 bases; bases with no gene match: 15. This CDR3 is built from 18 residues. This CDR3 reads CASALREPTGWNTGELFF. Written as DNA, the CDR3 is TGTGCTAGTGCTCTAAGAGAACCGACAGGGTGGAACACCGGGGAGCTGTTTTTT.

This chain connects TRBV10-3 to TRBJ2-3; 10 nucleotides agree with TRBD2. Germline V lookup: CDR1 ENHRY, CDR2 SYGVKD. This CDR3 is 14 amino acids long. J was trimmed by 1 base and V by 11 bases; bases with no gene match: 6. The CDR3 DNA sequence: TGTGCCGCTTTAAGCGGGAGGGGCACAGATACGCAGTATTTT. This sequence encodes CAALSGRGTDTQYF.

The CDR3 DNA reads TGCGCCAGCAGCCTATCCCAGGGGGAAGAGACCCAGTACTTC. Translated: CASSLSQGEETQYF. V gene TRBV5-1 combines with J gene TRBJ2-5; the match to TRBD1 covers 7 bases. Unmatched junction bases numbered 6, after V lost 4 bases and J lost 3 bases. Per the germline V gene, CDR1 is SGHRS and CDR2 is YFSETQ. The CDR3 loop spans 14 amino acids.

The genes are TRBV19 and TRBJ1-1, with a possible D match to TRBD1 (6 bases). The CDR3 is made up of 13 amino acids. V shed 2 bases and J shed 3 bases, with 7 bases lying between them. Germline V gives CDR1 LNHDA, CDR2 SQIVND (reference sequence). In DNA form, the CDR3 reads TGTGCCAGTAGTATAACAGGGCACACTGAAGCTTTCTTT. Translated: CASSITGHTEAFF.

The chain is built from TRBV24-1 and TRBJ2-3, with 11 bases that match TRBD2. V trimming: 4 bases; J trimming: 6 bases; junction bases outside the gene matches: 5. This CDR3 is 15 amino acids long. Germline V gene sequence: CDR1 KGHDR, CDR2 SFDVKD. In DNA, the CDR3 is TGTGCCACCAGTGACCCCGGGACTAGCGGTGATACGCAGTATTTT. This translates into CATSDPGTSGDTQYF.

A single count supports this clone. The CDR3 DNA follows: TGCACCAGCAGCCAAGGTCGGACCCCGGGTGAAAAACTGTTTTTT. Residues: CTSSQGRTPGEKLFF. V gene TRBV1 combines with J gene TRBJ1-4. TRBV1 is noted as a pseudogene. CDR3 size: 15 residues.

J is TRBJ2-1 and V is TRBV21-1. TRBV21-1 represents a pseudogene. CDR3 length: 16 residues. The CDR3 spells CASSKSVTAVRNEQFF. The DNA for the CDR3 is TGTGCCAGCAGCAAAAGCGTGACAGCGGTCCGCAATGAGCAGTTCTTC.

The genes are TRBV23-1 and TRBJ2-1; possibly TRBD1 for D (6 bases). TRBV23-1 is an ORF, and what it does is uncertain. Trimming took off 6 bases at V and 4 bases at J, with 16 bases between the two ends. CDR3 length equals 15 residues. Written as DNA, the CDR3 is TGCGCCAGCAGACGGACAGTGAGAGGGTACAATGAGCAGTTCTTC. Encoded protein: CASRRTVRGYNEQFF.

The rearrangement links TRBV28 to TRBJ1-4; D is possibly TRBD1 (6 bases). The V gene lost 3 bases and the J gene lost 8 bases, with 10 bases spanning the gap. Germline assignment: CDR1 MDHEN and CDR2 SYDVKM. The CDR3 sequence is 13 residues long. In nucleotides, the CDR3 is TGTGCCAGCAGTTTGCCAGGGGTCGAAAAACTGTTTTTT. As protein: CASSLPGVEKLFF.